The rows below give T cell receptor beta chains drawn from one sample of a study of Graves' ophthalmopathy and Graves' hyperthyroidism. TCRdb re-analysed the multiplex PCR reads in MiXCR, keeping a single row per CDR3 protein. The repertoire includes about 220,000 distinct CDR3 sequences, roughly 21% of them detected once, and around two fifths sits in the top ten. Sequencing used peripheral blood. The origin of the receptors is a woman in her 50s with Graves' ophthalmopathy. Each CDR3 is given without its conserved first and last residue.

J | V | CDR3
TRBJ2-7 | TRBV5-1 | ASSQGDRAIEQY
TRBJ2-7 | TRBV28 | ASNVPGQGFYEQY
TRBJ1-6 | TRBV15 | ATSRDSSPLH
TRBJ2-2 | TRBV24-1 | ATSDDRVDTGELF
TRBJ2-3 | TRBV27 | ASSFILSTDTQY
TRBJ1-6 | TRBV12-3/TRBV12-4 | ASSFRGEGPLH
TRBJ1-1 | TRBV28 | ATVKGSQPSTEAF
TRBJ2-7 | TRBV7-9 | ASSDRYEQY
TRBJ1-5 | TRBV5-1 | ASSLDNYSNQPQH
TRBJ2-7 | TRBV20-1 | SAQGERGPGEQY
TRBJ1-5 | TRBV28 | ASSLLAGDGQPQH
TRBJ1-2 | TRBV6-5 | ASSYSTPIYGYT
TRBJ1-1 | TRBV3-1 | ASSLRTVNTEAF
TRBJ2-7 | TRBV2 | ASNSRGAYEQY
TRBJ1-5 | TRBV15 | ATSSSLRQPQH
TRBJ2-7 | TRBV6-5 | ASSLGEAVSYEQY
TRBJ2-7 | TRBV20-1 | SARRTDTPYEQY
TRBJ2-5 | TRBV12-3/TRBV12-4 | ASSLEGGWETQY
TRBJ2-6 | TRBV3-1 | ASSQGHLSGANVLT
TRBJ1-2 | TRBV9 | ASEGSYYGYT
TRBJ1-5 | TRBV29-1 | SVDVGGNQPQH
TRBJ2-5 | TRBV12-3/TRBV12-4 | ASQWGGGQETQY
TRBJ2-7 | TRBV28 | ASSLTGKYEQY
TRBJ1-6 | TRBV6-1 | ASKPPNSPLH
TRBJ2-5 | TRBV2 | ASKRDNGYPETQY
TRBJ2-7 | TRBV4-2 | ASSRRPTGYSSYEQY
TRBJ1-5 | TRBV6-5 | ASKLYSNQPQH
TRBJ2-5 | TRBV24-1 | ATGTRGAQETQY
TRBJ2-5 | TRBV28 | ASSFSGTIEETQY
TRBJ2-1 | TRBV29-1 | SVEGVGVTYNEQF
TRBJ1-2 | TRBV6-1 | ASQMEPHDGYT
TRBJ2-2 | TRBV4-1 | ASSQEAGLALTGELF
TRBJ1-1 | TRBV12-3/TRBV12-4 | ASRSQGAGDEAF
TRBJ2-2 | TRBV30 | AWNQNTNTGELF
TRBJ1-6 | TRBV2 | ASSDRTGPNSPLH
TRBJ1-6 | TRBV5-6 | ASSSGTGSFNSPLH
TRBJ2-7 | TRBV2 | ASSYLSYEQY
TRBJ2-5 | TRBV10-3 | AISPTGVETQY
TRBJ1-3 | TRBV6-1 | ASYATGFTVGNTIY
TRBJ1-2 | TRBV9 | ASSVVDSYGYT
TRBJ2-7 | TRBV6-1 | ASTPEGDKGYEQY
TRBJ2-4 | TRBV7-8 | ASSLKFLPAKNIQY
TRBJ2-5 | TRBV9 | ASSPGTDGTQY
TRBJ1-1 | TRBV6-5 | ASSYEALNTEAF
TRBJ2-7 | TRBV20-1 | SARRGAGEQY